Below are 13 T cell receptor beta chains sequenced from a single sample in a study of blood T cell repertoires in COVID-19. Here immunoSEQ multiplex PCR was the method, and the copy in TCRdb shows in-frame clones only, minus some. The sample lists 370,000 or so clones; roughly 86% were seen once. The sample comprised PBMCs or T cells enriched from blood (not recorded which). Receptors were obtained from a man younger than 45 who had recovered from COVID-19.

The chain employs TRBV7-9 and TRBJ1-4; TRBD1 agrees at 9 bases. V was clipped by 5 bases and J by 0 bases; unmatched bases: 7. This CDR3 comprises 17 residues. From germline, CDR1 is SEHNR and CDR2 FQNEAQ (reference sequence). CDR3 nucleotide sequence: TGTGCCAGCAGCGGCAGGACAGGGGAAACAACTAATGAAAAACTGTTTTTT. Translated, it gives CASSGRTGETTNEKLFF.

On this clone: At the DNA level, this CDR3 is encoded by other sequences in the same sample as well. The gene calls are TRBV7-2 and TRBJ2-2; unclear D gene. Germline V gene data show CDR1 as SGHTA and CDR2 as FQGNSA. The CDR3 sequence is 14 residues long. Trimming took off 0 bases at V and 5 bases at J, with 7 bases between the two ends. CDR3 protein: CASSLALGTGELFF. CDR3 nucleotide sequence: TGTGCCAGCAGCTTAGCGCTAGGAACCGGGGAGCTGTTTTTT. The complete variable domain, with remaining parts taken from reference TRBV7-2 and TRBJ2-2, reads GAGVSQSPSNKVTEKGKDVELRCDPISGHTALYWYRQSLGQGLEFLIYFQGNSAPDKSGLPSDRFSAERTGGSVSTLTIQRTQQEDSAVYLCASSLALGTGELFFGEGSRLTVL.

The gene calls are TRBV7-2 and TRBJ2-1; 11 bases are shared with TRBD1. The CDR3 spans 15 residues. J lost 4 bases, V lost 5 bases, and 4 bases had no gene match. CDR1 is SGHTA and CDR2 is FQGNSA in the germline V gene. The CDR3 sequence: CASSMGTGGYNEQFF. The CDR3 DNA reads as TGTGCCAGCAGCATGGGGACAGGGGGGTACAATGAGCAGTTCTTC.

The chain uses TRBV11-3 and TRBJ2-2, with 10 bases lining up with TRBD2. The CDR3 is 16 residues long. Germline V gives CDR1 SGHNT, CDR2 YENEEA. V lost 5 bases to trimming and J lost 4 bases; unmatched junction nucleotides: 7. CDR3 amino acids: CASSPGTSVSTGELFF. The CDR3 bases are TGTGCCAGCAGCCCTGGGACTAGCGTAAGCACCGGGGAGCTGTTTTTT.

This clone was picked up one time. The J gene is TRBJ2-2, the V gene TRBV11-2; TRBD1 is a possible D gene (6 bases). The CDR3 has 14 amino acids. V shed 5 bases and J shed 1 base, with 8 bases lying between them. Germline loops: CDR1 SGHAT, CDR2 FQNNGV. The CDR3 DNA sequence: TGTGCCAGCAGCACGGGACAGAACACCGGGGAGCTGTTTTTT. It specifies CASSTGQNTGELFF.

The V call is TRBV6-1, the J call TRBJ1-2; no clear D gene. CDR3 length: 15 amino acids. V gave up 2 bases and J gave up 5 bases, with 15 bases separating them. Germline CDR1 and CDR2: MNHNS and SASEGT. This CDR3 reads CASSETLQRRYGYTF. The CDR3 nucleotides read TGTGCCAGCAGTGAAACACTACAACGGCGTTATGGCTACACCTTC.

The chain carries TRBV2 and TRBJ2-7; 9 nucleotides agree with TRBD1. The CDR3 is 17 amino acids. Trimming cost V 5 bases and J 10 bases; bases outside gene matches: 21. CDR1 is SNHLY, CDR2 FYNNEI, per germline. Here the CDR3 DNA reads TGTGCCAGCAGTCGGCGTCTCCCGGGACAGGGACTTGAGGGACAGTACTTC. It is translated as CASSRRLPGQGLEGQYF.

The chain joins TRBV6-6 to TRBJ1-2; 8 bases fit TRBD1. Germline lookup yields CDR1 MNHNY and CDR2 SVGAGI (reference sequence). There are 14 residues in the CDR3. The V segment lost 4 bases and the J segment 4 bases; nucleotides outside the gene matches: 5. DNA of the CDR3: TGTGCCAGCAGTTGGGACAGGTCTAGCTATGGCTACACCTTC. Translation: CASSWDRSSYGYTF.

The chain couples TRBV7-9 to TRBJ1-3; 9 positions match TRBD1. The CDR3 has 14 amino acids. Trimming removed 3 bases from V and 8 bases from J; junction bases left unmatched: 5. The germline gives CDR1 SEHNR, CDR2 FQNEAQ (reference sequence). The CDR3 coding sequence is TGTGCCAGCAGCTTTGGGGACAGGGTTTACACCATATATTTT. Protein product: CASSFGDRVYTIYF. The whole variable domain, remainder taken from reference TRBV7-9 and TRBJ1-3, is DTGVSQNPRHKITKRGQNVTFRCDPISEHNRLYWYRQTLGQGPEFLTYFQNEAQLEKSRLLSDRFSAERPKGSFSTLEIQRTEQGDSAMYLCASSFGDRVYTIYFGEGSWLTVV.

The V and J genes are TRBV29-1 and TRBJ2-1; D is perhaps TRBD1 (6 bases). Germline CDR1 SQVTM, CDR2 ANQGSEA. The V gene lost 4 bases and the J gene lost 7 bases, with 14 bases spanning the gap. The CDR3 runs to 13 residues. As DNA, the CDR3 is TGCAGCGTTGGTGGGGGCCGGTCGAATGAGCAGTTCTTC. Its translation is CSVGGGRSNEQFF.

The V and J genes are TRBV12-3 or TRBV12-4 and TRBJ2-1; D perhaps matches TRBD2 (5 bases). The germline V and J ends were trimmed by 0 bases and 10 bases, with 10 bases remaining between them. This CDR3 is 13 amino acids long. Written as DNA, the CDR3 is TGTGCCAGCAGTTTAGCGTATGGAGGAGAGCAGTTCTTC. Residues: CASSLAYGGEQFF.

This clone has only one observation. The rearrangement uses TRBV19 and TRBJ1-6, with TRBD1 as a possible D gene (6 bases). CDR1 is LNHDA and CDR2 is SQIVND in the germline V gene (reference sequence). V shed 5 bases and J shed 6 bases, with 17 bases lying between them. This CDR3 spans 16 amino acids. The CDR3 sequence: CASSGGLGQPNSPLHF. The CDR3 DNA sequence: TGTGCCAGTAGTGGAGGTCTTGGACAGCCTAATTCACCCCTCCACTTT. The entire variable domain, with the rest obtained from reference TRBV19 and TRBJ1-6, is as follows: DGGITQSPKYLFRKEGQNVTLSCEQNLNHDAMYWYRQDPGQGLRLIYYSQIVNDFQKGDIAEGYSVSREKKESFPLTVTSAQKNPTAFYLCASSGGLGQPNSPLHFGNGTRLTVT.

Only a few counts were recorded for this clone. The V call is TRBV10-3, the J call TRBJ2-1; D unresolved. V lost 10 bases, J lost 7 bases, and 11 bases lay in between. The CDR3 is made up of 11 amino acids. Looked up from germline, CDR1 is ENHRY and CDR2 is SYGVKD. As DNA, the CDR3 is TGTGCCACCGCAGATATTAATGAGCAGTTCTTC. Protein: CATADINEQFF.